The 19 T cell receptor beta chains listed next were all sequenced from one sample in a study of regulatory T cells in long-lasting Graves disease. Library construction for TCR beta used iRepertoire HTBI primers and Arm-PCR of CDR3 regions. TCRdb fed the multiplex PCR reads into MiXCR, producing one record per CDR3 protein. The data contain 700,000 or so distinct CDR3 sequences, approximately 29% of them singletons. The time point: persistent/refractory GD, antithyroid drugs over 5 years with positive TRAb. Extracted PBMC RNA gave rise to the TCR library. Source: peripheral blood mononuclear cells (PBMCs), taken when the disease was refractory, from a patient treated with antithyroid drugs. The receptors come from a female donor with Graves disease.

This clonotype was picked up a small number of times. The genes are TRBV12-3 or TRBV12-4 and TRBJ2-7; possible D gene TRBD1, 6 bases. V lost 5 bases to trimming and J lost 2 bases, with 19 bases between them. CDR3 length: 16 amino acids. This CDR3 reads CASSRMPGAPTYEQYF. In DNA, the CDR3 is TGTGCCAGCAGTCGCATGCCAGGGGCTCCCACCTACGAGCAGTACTTC.

The J gene is TRBJ1-1, the V gene TRBV20-1; D may be TRBD1 (6 bases). Per the germline V gene, CDR1 is DFQATT and CDR2 is SNEGSKA (reference sequence). The CDR3 covers 13 residues. Trimming cost V 5 bases and J 2 bases, with 12 bases left between them. CDR3 residues: CSADDRLNTEAFF. DNA of the CDR3: TGCAGTGCTGATGACAGGCTAAACACTGAAGCTTTCTTT.

Only a few counts were recorded for this clonotype. The chain employs TRBV27 and TRBJ1-2, with D tentatively TRBD1 (5 bases). V lost 2 bases and J lost 6, with 13 bases in between. CDR1 MNHEY and CDR2 SMNVEV come from the germline V gene (reference sequence). This CDR3 is 14 amino acids long. DNA of the CDR3: TGTGCCAGCAGTTTAGGGGCAGGAGTCGATGGCTACACCTTC. Translation: CASSLGAGVDGYTF.

This clonotype was detected a few times. V is TRBV6-2 or TRBV6-3 and J is TRBJ2-5; 10 nucleotides agree with TRBD1. CDR3 length equals 16 residues. In germline, CDR1 is MNHEY, CDR2 SVGEGT. With V trimmed by 2 bases and J by 1 base, 4 bases remained unmatched. The CDR3, as DNA: TGTGCCAGCAGTTACGACAGGGGGCCAGGCCAAGAGACCCAGTACTTC. This translates into CASSYDRGPGQETQYF.

This clonotype was found a few times. V and J are TRBV20-1 and TRBJ2-7, with D perhaps given as TRBD1 or TRBD2 (6 bases each). In germline, CDR1 is DFQATT, CDR2 SNEGSKA (reference sequence). The CDR3 length is 12 residues. V lost 0 bases and J 7 bases, leaving 10 bases between the germline ends. CDR3 sequence reads: CSAREGGGEQYF. CDR3 DNA sequence: TGCAGTGCTAGAGAAGGAGGGGGTGAGCAGTACTTC.

This clonotype was seen many times. The J gene is TRBJ1-2, the V gene TRBV6-1; D not certain. This CDR3 comprises 10 residues. Germline CDR1 and CDR2: MNHNS and SASEGT. Trimming left V 0 bases short and J 13 bases short, with 6 bases between. The CDR3 region has the DNA TGTGCCAGCAGTGAAGCCAGCGTCACCTTC. Translation: CASSEASVTF.

This clonotype was counted at least ten times. The V call is TRBV15, the J call TRBJ1-4; TRBD1 matches at 9 bases. The CDR3 contains 15 residues. Looked up from germline, CDR1 is LNHNV and CDR2 is YYDKDF (reference sequence). Losses at the gene ends were 4 bases for V and 7 bases for J; bases not matched to a gene: 7. The chain's CDR3 is CATSIRDRAGEKLFF. The CDR3 DNA is TGTGCCACCAGCATACGGGACAGGGCAGGTGAAAAACTGTTTTTT.

The rearrangement joins TRBV28 to TRBJ1-5; 9 nucleotides agree with TRBD1. CDR3 length: 18 residues. J gave up 0 bases and V 3 bases, and 9 bases lay outside the gene matches. In germline, CDR1 is MDHEN, CDR2 SYDVKM. The CDR3 nucleotides are TGTGCCAGCAGTTTTTACGGACAGGGGCTCAGTAGCAATCAGCCCCAGCATTTT. Its translation is CASSFYGQGLSSNQPQHF. Complete variable domain (other parts from reference TRBV28 and TRBJ1-5): DVKVTQSSRYLVKRTGEKVFLECVQDMDHENMFWYRQDPGLGLRLIYFSYDVKMKEKGDIPEGYSVSREKKERFSLILESASTNQTSMYLCASSFYGQGLSSNQPQHFGDGTRLSIL.

This clonotype has at least ten counts. This chain joins TRBV12-3 or TRBV12-4 and TRBJ2-2; 9 bases fit TRBD1. CDR3 size: 15 residues. V dropped 5 bases and J dropped 1; count of bases not matched to a gene: 2. This CDR3 is CASSRGQGNTGELFF. The CDR3 nucleotides are TGTGCCAGCAGTCGGGGACAGGGGAACACCGGGGAGCTGTTTTTT.

This clonotype came up a few times. J is TRBJ1-6 and V is TRBV5-1; a weak D match, TRBD1 (6 bases). The CDR3 is 15 residues long. Trimming took 0 bases from V and 7 from J, leaving 11 bases between them. The germline gives CDR1 SGHRS, CDR2 YFSETQ. The CDR3 reads CASSLVGGRNSPLHF. DNA of the CDR3: TGCGCCAGCAGCTTGGTCGGGGGGCGGAATTCACCCCTCCACTTT.

This chain links TRBV12-3 or TRBV12-4 with TRBJ1-2, with 9 bases lining up with TRBD1. V was pared by 5 bases and J by 4 bases, with 5 bases of the junction left unmatched. The CDR3 is 14 residues long. DNA for the CDR3: TGTGCCAGCAGTGGGACGACAGGGGGCTATGGCTACACCTTC. Residues: CASSGTTGGYGYTF.

The chain links TRBV29-1 to TRBJ2-2; TRBD1 matches at 8 bases. This CDR3 region has 14 residues. Germline assignment: CDR1 SQVTM and CDR2 ANQGSEA. V trimming: 6 bases; J trimming: 7 bases; junction bases outside the gene matches: 10. CDR3 sequence reads: CSVEKTGVSGELFF. The CDR3 nucleotides read TGCAGCGTCGAGAAGACAGGGGTGAGCGGGGAGCTGTTTTTT.

The V gene is TRBV12-3 or TRBV12-4, the J gene TRBJ1-2; perhaps TRBD1 as D (6 bases). The CDR3 contains 13 residues. Trimming cost V 7 bases and J 5 bases, with 14 bases left between them. CDR3 coding DNA: TGTGCCAGCAATAAACAGGGAGGGTATGGCTACACCTTC. Translation gives CASNKQGGYGYTF.

This clonotype was detected only a few times. The genes are TRBV13 and TRBJ2-7; D perhaps matches TRBD2 (6 bases). Germline loops: CDR1 PRHDT, CDR2 FYEKMQ (reference sequence). Trimming pared 4 bases from V and 2 bases from J, leaving 9 bases between. The CDR3 runs 13 residues. As DNA, the CDR3 is TGTGCCAGCAGCTCGGCGGGGACCTACGAGCAGTACTTC. Its protein product is CASSSAGTYEQYF.

This chain uses TRBV19 with TRBJ2-2, with D possibly being TRBD1 (5 bases). V was pared by 4 bases and J by 7 bases, with 22 bases between. This CDR3 spans 17 amino acids. Germline-derived CDR1 and CDR2 are LNHDA and SQIVND (reference sequence). The CDR3 nucleotides are TGTGCCAGTAGTACTACAGGACCAGCAGCAGGTCTCGGGGAGCTGTTTTTT. Amino acid sequence: CASSTTGPAAGLGELFF. Together with reference TRBV19 and TRBJ2-2, the CDR3 gives the full variable domain: DGGITQSPKYLFRKEGQNVTLSCEQNLNHDAMYWYRQDPGQGLRLIYYSQIVNDFQKGDIAEGYSVSREKKESFPLTVTSAQKNPTAFYLCASSTTGPAAGLGELFFGEGSRLTVL.

The CDR3 reads CASSLKRYGYTF. Here the CDR3 DNA reads TGTGCCAGCAGTTTAAAACGATATGGCTACACCTTC. The V and J genes are TRBV12-3 or TRBV12-4 and TRBJ1-2, with D unclear. Trimming took 2 bases from V and 5 from J, leaving 6 bases between them. This CDR3 contains 12 residues.

The V call is TRBV28, the J call TRBJ1-1; no reliable D call. V was shortened by 8 bases and J by 1 base, with 14 bases between the two germline ends. The CDR3 is made up of 14 amino acids. Looked up from germline, CDR1 is MDHEN and CDR2 is SYDVKM. In DNA form, the CDR3 reads TGTGCCAGCTCCGGCCCGGGGTCGAACACTGAAGCTTTCTTT. Protein sequence: CASSGPGSNTEAFF.

There are a few counts of this clonotype. This chain links TRBV28 with TRBJ1-4; 7 nucleotides match TRBD1. V gave up 4 bases and J gave up 12 bases; unmatched junction bases: 5. Germline V gene data show CDR1 as MDHEN and CDR2 as SYDVKM. The CDR3 loop spans 12 amino acids. In DNA, the CDR3 is TGTGCCAGCAGTTCCAACAGGGGAGAACTGTTTTTT. Translating gives CASSSNRGELFF.

The chain combines TRBV20-1 with TRBJ2-4; a weak D match, TRBD1 (8 bases). The J call may be mistaken, given a closer DNA end match to TRBJ2-5. The CDR3 runs to 15 residues. CDR1 and CDR2 (germline): DFQATT, SNEGSKA (reference sequence). The CDR3 DNA reads as TGCAGTGCTGACAGGGGCCCCGGGGGGAGAGAGACCCAGTACTTC. It translates to CSADRGPGGRETQYF.